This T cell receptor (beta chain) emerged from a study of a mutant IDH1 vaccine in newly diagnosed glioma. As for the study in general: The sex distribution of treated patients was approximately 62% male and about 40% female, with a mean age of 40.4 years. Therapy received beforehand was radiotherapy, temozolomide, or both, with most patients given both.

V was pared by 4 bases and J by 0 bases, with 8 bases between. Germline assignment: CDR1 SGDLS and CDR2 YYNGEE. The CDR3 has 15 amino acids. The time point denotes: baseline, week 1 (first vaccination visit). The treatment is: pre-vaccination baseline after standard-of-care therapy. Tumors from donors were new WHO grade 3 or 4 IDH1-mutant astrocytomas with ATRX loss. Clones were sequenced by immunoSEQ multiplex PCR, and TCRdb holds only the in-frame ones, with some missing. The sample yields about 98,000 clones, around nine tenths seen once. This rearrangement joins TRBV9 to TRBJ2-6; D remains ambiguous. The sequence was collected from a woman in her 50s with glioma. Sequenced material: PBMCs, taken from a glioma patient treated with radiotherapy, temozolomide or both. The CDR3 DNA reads TGTGCCAGCAGCTCCCGTGACTCTGGGGCCAACGTCCTGACTTTC. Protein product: CASSSRDSGANVLTF.